This T cell receptor beta chain was sequenced in a study of long-term antiretroviral therapy in people with HIV. CDR3 length: 15 amino acids. The V end lost 0 bases, the J end lost 2 bases, and 10 bases lay between the germline ends. Per germline, CDR1 SGDLS and CDR2 YYNGEE. This clone has only one observation. The run of the v3.0 immunoSEQ assay was at survey level. Assay used: immunoSEQ multiplex PCR; TCRdb lists only in-frame clones, some missing. The table lists 30,000 to 40,000 clones, about 83% of them singletons. V usage is TRBV9 and J usage is TRBJ2-3, with D perhaps matching TRBD2 (5 bases). The sample in question was unsorted PBMCs, obtained 0.4 years before starting antiretroviral therapy. The receptor's source is a man aged 18 to 30 with HIV. CDR3 coding DNA: TGTGCCAGCAGCGTAGCGGGGAGAACCACAGATACGCAGTATTTT. Translating gives CASSVAGRTTDTQYF.